Described below is a single T cell receptor beta chain sequence and its context. Looked up from germline, CDR1 is MGHDK and CDR2 is SYGVNS. V dropped 8 bases and J dropped 3 bases, with 13 bases sitting between them. CDR3 length equals 13 residues. Sequencing used immunoSEQ multiplex PCR; TCRdb keeps in-frame clones, though not all of them. The repertoire consists of 130,000 or so clones, with just under 85% occurring once and the leading ten covering approximately 3%. The data originate from a study of blood T cell repertoires in COVID-19. V is TRBV25-1 and J is TRBJ1-2, with TRBD1 as a possible D gene (6 bases). The sample was PBMCs or T cells enriched from blood (not recorded which). The clonotype comes from a woman between 50 and 59 years old with acute COVID-19. As DNA, the CDR3 is TGTGCCAGCTCTCCGGCAGGGGACTATGGCTACACCTTC. Its protein is CASSPAGDYGYTF.